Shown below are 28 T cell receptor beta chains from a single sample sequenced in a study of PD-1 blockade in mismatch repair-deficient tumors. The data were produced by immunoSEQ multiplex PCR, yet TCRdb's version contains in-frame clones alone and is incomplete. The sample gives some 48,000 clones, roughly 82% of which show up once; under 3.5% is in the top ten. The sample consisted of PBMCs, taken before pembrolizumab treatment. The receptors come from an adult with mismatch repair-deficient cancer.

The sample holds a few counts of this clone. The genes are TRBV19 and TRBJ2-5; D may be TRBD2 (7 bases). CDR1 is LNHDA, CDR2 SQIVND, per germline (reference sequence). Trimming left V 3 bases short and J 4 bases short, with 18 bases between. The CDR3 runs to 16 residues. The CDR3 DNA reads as TGTGCCAGTAGTATCCCTAGGGGGACGGGAGGAGAGACCCAGTACTTC. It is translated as CASSIPRGTGGETQYF.

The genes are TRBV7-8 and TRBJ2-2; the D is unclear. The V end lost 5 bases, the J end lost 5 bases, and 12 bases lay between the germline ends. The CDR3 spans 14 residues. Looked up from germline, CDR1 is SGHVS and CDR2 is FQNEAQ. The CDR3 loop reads CASSLDVATGELFF. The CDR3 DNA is TGTGCCAGCAGCCTTGACGTGGCTACCGGGGAGCTGTTTTTT. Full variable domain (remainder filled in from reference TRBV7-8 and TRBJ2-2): GAGVSQSPRYKVAKRGQDVALRCDPISGHVSLFWYQQALGQGPEFLTYFQNEAQLDKSGLPSDRFFAERPEGSVSTLKIQRTQQEDSAVYLCASSLDVATGELFFGEGSRLTVL.

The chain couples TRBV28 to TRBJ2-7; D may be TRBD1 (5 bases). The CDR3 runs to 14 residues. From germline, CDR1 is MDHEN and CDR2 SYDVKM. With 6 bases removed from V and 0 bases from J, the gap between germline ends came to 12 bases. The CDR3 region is CASRDRKSSYEQYF. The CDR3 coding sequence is TGTGCCAGCAGAGACAGAAAAAGCTCCTACGAGCAGTACTTC.

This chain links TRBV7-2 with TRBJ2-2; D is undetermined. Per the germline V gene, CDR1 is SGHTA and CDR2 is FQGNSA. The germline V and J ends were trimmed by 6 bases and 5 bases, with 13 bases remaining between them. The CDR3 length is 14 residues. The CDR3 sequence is CASSRQKTTGELFF. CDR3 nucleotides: TGTGCCAGCAGTCGTCAAAAAACTACCGGGGAGCTGTTTTTT. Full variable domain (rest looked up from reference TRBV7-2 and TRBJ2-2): GAGVSQSPSNKVTEKGKDVELRCDPISGHTALYWYRQSLGQGLEFLIYFQGNSAPDKSGLPSDRFSAERTGGSVSTLTIQRTQQEDSAVYLCASSRQKTTGELFFGEGSRLTVL.

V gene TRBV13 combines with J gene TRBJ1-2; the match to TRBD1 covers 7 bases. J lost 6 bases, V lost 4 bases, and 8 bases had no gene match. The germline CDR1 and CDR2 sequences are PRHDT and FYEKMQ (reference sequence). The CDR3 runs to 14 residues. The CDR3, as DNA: TGTGCCAGCAGCTCTTCAACAGGGGATAATGGCTACACCTTC. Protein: CASSSSTGDNGYTF.

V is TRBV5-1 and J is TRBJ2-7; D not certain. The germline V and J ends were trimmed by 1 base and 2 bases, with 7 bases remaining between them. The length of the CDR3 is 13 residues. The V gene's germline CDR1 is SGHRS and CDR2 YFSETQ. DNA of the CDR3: TGCGCCAGCAGCTTGCGGCTAACCTACGAGCAGTACTTC. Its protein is CASSLRLTYEQYF.

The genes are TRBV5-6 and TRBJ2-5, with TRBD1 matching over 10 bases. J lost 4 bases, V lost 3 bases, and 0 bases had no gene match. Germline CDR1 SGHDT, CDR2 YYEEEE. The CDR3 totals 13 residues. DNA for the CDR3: TGTGCCAGCAGCTGGACAGGGGGAGAGACCCAGTACTTC. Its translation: CASSWTGGETQYF.

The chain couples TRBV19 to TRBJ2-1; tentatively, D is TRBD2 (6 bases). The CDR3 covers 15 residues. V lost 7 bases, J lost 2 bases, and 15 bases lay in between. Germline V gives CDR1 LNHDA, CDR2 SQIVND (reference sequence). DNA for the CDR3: TGTGCCAGTACCCGAGGGGAGGATACCTACAATGAGCAGTTCTTC. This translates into CASTRGEDTYNEQFF.

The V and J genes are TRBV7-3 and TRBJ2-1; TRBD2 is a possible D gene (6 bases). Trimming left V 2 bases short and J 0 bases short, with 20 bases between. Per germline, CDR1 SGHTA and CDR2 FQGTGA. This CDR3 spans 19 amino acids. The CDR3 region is CASSLWAPGRGSSYNEQFF. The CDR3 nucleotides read TGTGCCAGCAGCTTATGGGCCCCCGGCCGGGGGAGCTCCTACAATGAGCAGTTCTTC.

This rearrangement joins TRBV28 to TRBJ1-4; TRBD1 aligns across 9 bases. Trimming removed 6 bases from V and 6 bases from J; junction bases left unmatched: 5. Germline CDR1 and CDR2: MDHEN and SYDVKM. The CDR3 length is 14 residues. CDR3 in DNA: TGTGCCAGCAGACAGGGGGCCTCTCATGAAAAACTGTTTTTT. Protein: CASRQGASHEKLFF.

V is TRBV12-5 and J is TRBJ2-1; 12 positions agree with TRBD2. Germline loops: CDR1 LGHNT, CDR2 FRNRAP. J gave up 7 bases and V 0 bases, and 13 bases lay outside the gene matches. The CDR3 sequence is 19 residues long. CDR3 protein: CASGLVASGRALLKNEQFF. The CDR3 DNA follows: TGTGCTAGTGGTTTGGTAGCTAGCGGGAGGGCCTTATTAAAAAATGAGCAGTTCTTC.

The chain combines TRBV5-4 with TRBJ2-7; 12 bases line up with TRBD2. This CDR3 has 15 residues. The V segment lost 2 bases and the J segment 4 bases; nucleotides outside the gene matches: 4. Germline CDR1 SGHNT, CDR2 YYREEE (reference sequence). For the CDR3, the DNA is TGTGCCAGCAGCTTAGGGACTAGCGGGTATTACGAGCAGTACTTC. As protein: CASSLGTSGYYEQYF.

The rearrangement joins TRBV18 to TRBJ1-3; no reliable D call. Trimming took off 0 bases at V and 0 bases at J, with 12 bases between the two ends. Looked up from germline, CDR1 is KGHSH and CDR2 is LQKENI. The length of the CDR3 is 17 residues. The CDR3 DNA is TGTGCCAGCTCACCACCGTCGGACTTTAACTCTGGAAACACCATATATTTT. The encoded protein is CASSPPSDFNSGNTIYF.

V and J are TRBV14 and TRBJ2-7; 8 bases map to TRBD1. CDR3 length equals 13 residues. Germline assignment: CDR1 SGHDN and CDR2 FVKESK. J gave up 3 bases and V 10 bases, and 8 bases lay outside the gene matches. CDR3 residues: CAIPGTGLYEQYF. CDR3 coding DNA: TGTGCCATCCCCGGGACAGGTCTCTACGAGCAGTACTTC.

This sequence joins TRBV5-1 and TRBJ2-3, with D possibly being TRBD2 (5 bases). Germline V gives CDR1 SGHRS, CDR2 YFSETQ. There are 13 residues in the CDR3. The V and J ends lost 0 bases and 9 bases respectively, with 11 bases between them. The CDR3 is CASSLAVQRTQYF. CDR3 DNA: TGCGCCAGCAGCTTGGCGGTCCAGCGGACGCAGTATTTT.

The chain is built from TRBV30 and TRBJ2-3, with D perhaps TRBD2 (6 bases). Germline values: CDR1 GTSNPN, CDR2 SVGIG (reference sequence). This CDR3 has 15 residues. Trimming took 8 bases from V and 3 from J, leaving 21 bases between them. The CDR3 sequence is CAGLWRDSVTDTQYF. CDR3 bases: TGTGCCGGTCTTTGGAGGGACTCCGTAACAGATACGCAGTATTTT. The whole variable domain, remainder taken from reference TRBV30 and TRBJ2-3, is SQTIHQWPATLVQPVGSPLSLECTVEGTSNPNLYWYRQAAGRGLQLLFYSVGIGQISSEVPQNLSASRPQDRQFILSSKKLLLSDSGFYLCAGLWRDSVTDTQYFGPGTRLTVL.

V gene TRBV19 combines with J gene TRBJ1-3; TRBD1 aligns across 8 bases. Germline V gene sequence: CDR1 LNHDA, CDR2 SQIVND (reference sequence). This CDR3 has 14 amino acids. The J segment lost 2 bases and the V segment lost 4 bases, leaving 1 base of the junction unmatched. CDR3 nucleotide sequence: TGTGCCAGTAGTACGGACAGGGCTGGAAACACCATATATTTT. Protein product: CASSTDRAGNTIYF.

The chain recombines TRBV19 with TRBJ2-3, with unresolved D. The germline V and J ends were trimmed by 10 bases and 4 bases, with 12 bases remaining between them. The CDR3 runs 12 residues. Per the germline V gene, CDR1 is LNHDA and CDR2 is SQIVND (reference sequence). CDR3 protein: CATGSRSDTQYF. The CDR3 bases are TGTGCCACTGGAAGTCGTTCAGATACGCAGTATTTT. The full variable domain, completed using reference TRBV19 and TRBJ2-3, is DGGITQSPKYLFRKEGQNVTLSCEQNLNHDAMYWYRQDPGQGLRLIYYSQIVNDFQKGDIAEGYSVSREKKESFPLTVTSAQKNPTAFYLCATGSRSDTQYFGPGTRLTVL.

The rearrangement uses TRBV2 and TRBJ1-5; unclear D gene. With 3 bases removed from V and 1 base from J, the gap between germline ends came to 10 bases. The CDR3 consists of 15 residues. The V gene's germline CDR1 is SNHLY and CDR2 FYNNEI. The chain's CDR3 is CASSDADRSNQPQHF. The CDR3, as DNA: TGTGCCAGCAGTGATGCGGACCGAAGCAATCAGCCCCAGCATTTT.

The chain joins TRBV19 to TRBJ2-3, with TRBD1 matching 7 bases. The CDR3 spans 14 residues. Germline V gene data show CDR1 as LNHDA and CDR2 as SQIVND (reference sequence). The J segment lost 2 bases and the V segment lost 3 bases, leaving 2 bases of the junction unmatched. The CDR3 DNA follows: TGTGCCAGTAGTATGGGGACAGCCACAGATACGCAGTATTTT. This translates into CASSMGTATDTQYF. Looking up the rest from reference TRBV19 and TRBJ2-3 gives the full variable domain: DGGITQSPKYLFRKEGQNVTLSCEQNLNHDAMYWYRQDPGQGLRLIYYSQIVNDFQKGDIAEGYSVSREKKESFPLTVTSAQKNPTAFYLCASSMGTATDTQYFGPGTRLTVL.

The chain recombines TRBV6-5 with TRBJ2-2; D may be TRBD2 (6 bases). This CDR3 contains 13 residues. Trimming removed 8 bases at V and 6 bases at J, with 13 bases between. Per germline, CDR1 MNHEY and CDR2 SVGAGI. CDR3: CASARTNPGELFF. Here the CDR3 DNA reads TGTGCCAGCGCCCGGACTAACCCCGGGGAGCTGTTTTTT.

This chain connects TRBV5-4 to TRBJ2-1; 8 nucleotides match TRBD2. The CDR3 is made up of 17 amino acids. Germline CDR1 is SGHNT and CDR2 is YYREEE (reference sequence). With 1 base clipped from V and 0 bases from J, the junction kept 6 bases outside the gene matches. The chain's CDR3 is CASSLITSGSSYNEQFF. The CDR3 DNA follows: TGTGCCAGCAGCTTGATCACTAGCGGAAGCTCCTACAATGAGCAGTTCTTC.

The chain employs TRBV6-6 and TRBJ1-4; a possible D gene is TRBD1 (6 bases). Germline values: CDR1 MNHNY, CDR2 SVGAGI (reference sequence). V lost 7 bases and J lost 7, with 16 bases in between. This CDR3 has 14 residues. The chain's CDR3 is CASTQGYRGEKLFF. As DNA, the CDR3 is TGTGCCAGCACTCAGGGGTATCGCGGTGAAAAACTGTTTTTT.

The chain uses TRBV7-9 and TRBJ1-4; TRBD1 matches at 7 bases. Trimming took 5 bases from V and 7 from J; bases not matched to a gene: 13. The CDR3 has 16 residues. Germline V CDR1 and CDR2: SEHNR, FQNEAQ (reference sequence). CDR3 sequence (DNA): TGTGCCAGCAGCCCCGACGACAGGGCACAACCTGAAAAACTGTTTTTT. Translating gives CASSPDDRAQPEKLFF.

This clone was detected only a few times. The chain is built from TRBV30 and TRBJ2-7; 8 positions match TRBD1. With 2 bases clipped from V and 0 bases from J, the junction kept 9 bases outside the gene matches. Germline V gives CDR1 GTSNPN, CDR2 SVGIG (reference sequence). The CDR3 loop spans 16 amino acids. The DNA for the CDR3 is TGTGCCTGGAGTCAGGGGGCCATGAGGGTCTCCTACGAGCAGTACTTC. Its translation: CAWSQGAMRVSYEQYF.

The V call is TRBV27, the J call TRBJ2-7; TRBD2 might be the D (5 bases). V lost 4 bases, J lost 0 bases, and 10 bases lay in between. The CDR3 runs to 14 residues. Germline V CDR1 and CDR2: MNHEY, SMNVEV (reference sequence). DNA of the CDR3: TGTGCCAGCAGTTATAGCGCGGGCTCCTACGAGCAGTACTTC. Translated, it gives CASSYSAGSYEQYF.

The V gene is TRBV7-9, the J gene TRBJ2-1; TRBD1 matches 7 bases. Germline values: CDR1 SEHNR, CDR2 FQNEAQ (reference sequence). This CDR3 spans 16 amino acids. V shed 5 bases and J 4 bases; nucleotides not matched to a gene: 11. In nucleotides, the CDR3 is TGTGCCAGCAGCCCACCTCCGGGACAGAAATACAATGAGCAGTTCTTC. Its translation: CASSPPPGQKYNEQFF.

In DNA form, the CDR3 reads TGTGCCAGCAGCGAACAGGGAGTTGATGGCTACACCTTC. This translates into CASSEQGVDGYTF. This sequence joins TRBV27 and TRBJ1-2; possible D gene TRBD1, 6 bases. Deletions cut 6 bases from V and 6 bases from J, with 14 bases between. The V gene's germline CDR1 is MNHEY and CDR2 SMNVEV (reference sequence). The CDR3 loop spans 13 amino acids.